These T cell receptor beta chains were read from a single sample in a study of cytomegalovirus exposure and HLA in healthy donors. The protocol was immunoSEQ multiplex PCR, while the TCRdb copy is restricted to in-frame clones and leaves out a portion. This table holds 95,000 or so clones, under 90% found once. The sample consisted of PBMCs. The receptors originated from a woman aged 65 to 85 in good health and CMV-seropositive. Each CDR3 is given with its conserved first and last residue. Fields, in order: V gene, J gene, clone size, D gene, CDR3 DNA, CDR3 protein. D genes are given only for firm matches. Expanded clones are given a class, and other clones once, few, many or no size at all.

V: TRBV11-2
J: TRBJ1-2
size: once
D: NA
DNA: TGTGCCAGCAGCTCCATGAGGGCGGATGGCTACACCTTC
CDR3: CASSSMRADGYTF

V: TRBV5-1
J: TRBJ2-1
size: NA
D: TRBD2
DNA: TGCGCCAGCAGCCCGGCCGGGACTAGCGGTTACAATGAGCAGTTCTTC
CDR3: CASSPAGTSGYNEQFF

V: TRBV6-1
J: TRBJ2-1
size: NA
D: TRBD1
DNA: TGTGCCAGCAGTGAAAGGGACAGGGGGCGAGATGAGCAGTTCTTC
CDR3: CASSERDRGRDEQFF

V: TRBV6-1
J: TRBJ2-5
size: few
D: TRBD1
DNA: TGTGCCAGCAGTTCGACAGGGCAAGAGACCCAGTACTTC
CDR3: CASSSTGQETQYF

V: TRBV5-1
J: TRBJ1-3
size: few
D: NA
DNA: TGCGCCAGCAGCTTGGGGTCAGGCATGAGCTCTGGAAACACCATATATTTT
CDR3: CASSLGSGMSSGNTIYF

V: TRBV14
J: TRBJ1-4
size: NA
D: NA
DNA: TGTGCCAGCAGCCAAGAATTGGGGGCGGGTAATGAAAAACTGTTTTTT
CDR3: CASSQELGAGNEKLFF

V: TRBV7-2
J: TRBJ2-7
size: NA
D: TRBD2
DNA: TGTGCCAGCAGCTTAGGCGGGAGCAACGAGCAGTACTTC
CDR3: CASSLGGSNEQYF

V: TRBV7-2
J: TRBJ2-7
size: NA
D: NA
DNA: TGTGCCAGCAGCTTGGACTGGGGCGAGCAGTACTTC
CDR3: CASSLDWGEQYF

V: TRBV5-6
J: TRBJ2-1
size: few
D: NA
DNA: TGTGCCAGCAGCTGGACGGACGGGGGTAATGAGCAGTTCTTC
CDR3: CASSWTDGGNEQFF

V: TRBV27
J: TRBJ2-7
size: NA
D: TRBD1
DNA: TGTGCCAGCAGTCAGACAGGGCCTTTGGAGCAGTACTTC
CDR3: CASSQTGPLEQYF

V: TRBV19
J: TRBJ2-3
size: NA
D: TRBD1
DNA: TGTGCCAGCCGCCGGGACAGGGAGACTGGTACGCAGTATTTT
CDR3: CASRRDRETGTQYF

V: TRBV27
J: TRBJ1-1
size: NA
D: TRBD1
DNA: TGTGCCAGCACTCCTAGGGGGCTGAACACTGAAGCTTTCTTT
CDR3: CASTPRGLNTEAFF

V: TRBV4-2
J: TRBJ2-4
size: NA
D: TRBD2
DNA: TGTGCCAGCAGCCCGGGGACTAGCGGGAGCGGCATTCAGTACTTC
CDR3: CASSPGTSGSGIQYF

V: TRBV18
J: TRBJ2-7
size: NA
D: TRBD2
DNA: TGTGCCAGCTCGCCGGGACTAGCGATGAACTACGAGCAGTACTTC
CDR3: CASSPGLAMNYEQYF

V: TRBV9
J: TRBJ2-1
size: NA
D: TRBD1
DNA: TGTGCCAGCAGCGTCCGGGACAGGGGGATCAATGAGCAGTTCTTC
CDR3: CASSVRDRGINEQFF